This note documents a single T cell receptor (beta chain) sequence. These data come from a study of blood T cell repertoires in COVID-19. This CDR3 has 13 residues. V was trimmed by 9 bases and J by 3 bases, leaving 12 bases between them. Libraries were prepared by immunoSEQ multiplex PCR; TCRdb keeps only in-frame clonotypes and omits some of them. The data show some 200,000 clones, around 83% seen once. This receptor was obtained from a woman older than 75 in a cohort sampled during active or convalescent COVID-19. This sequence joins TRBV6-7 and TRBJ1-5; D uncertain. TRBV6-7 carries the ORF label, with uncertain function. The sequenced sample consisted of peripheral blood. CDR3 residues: CASERRHNQPQHF. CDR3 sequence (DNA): TGTGCCAGTGAACGGAGGCACAATCAGCCCCAGCATTTT.